Below, one T cell receptor (beta chain) is given with its context. It lacks a known antigen. No per-base quality is available; no much larger clone lies one base away. The immunoSEQ Assay, a bias-controlled multiplex PCR, was used to amplify TCRbeta CDR3 regions from genomic DNA. The study's own analysis went as follows. The number of nucleated cells in each sample was estimated by amplification of reference gene primers within the assay. To quantify the absolute abundance of each unique TCRbeta CDR3 rearrangement, sequence reads were collapsed and filtered. For each sample, productive Simpson clonality was calculated as the square root of Simpson's diversity index over productive rearrangements. TCRdb took over this immuneACCESS table, retaining in-frame rearrangements with V and J assigned. Such tables are incomplete; in checked studies, under half of the missing clones stem from an unresolved V gene, and the remainder is unexplained. V, J and clone size reflect that table, while D and trimming were determined from the DNA. Here the sample has roughly 250,000 clones; around 82% occur a single time. 4.5% to 6% of the sample belongs to the ten largest clones.

The data originate from a study of blood T cell repertoires in COVID-19 (dated by TCRdb to 2018 to 2021). Looking at the study overall: Collaborator samples came from the United States, Italy and Spain and covered acute and convalescent phases of COVID-19. Where available, HLA class I and class II types were taken from metadata supplied by the sample provider and were not determined by assay-based typing. The repertoires were released in a freely available public database meant as a resource for research on the immune response to SARS-CoV-2. The prospective study material was composed of cDNA or gDNA derived from T cells, B-cell-depleted T cells, or PBMCs. The samples were drawn from two sources: the first 160 participants of the ongoing ImmuneRACE study, and 1,000 to 1,500 subjects contributed by 6 global collaborators. The dataset comprised deeply sampled blood TCRbeta repertoires from subjects exposed to, actively infected with, or recovered from COVID-19. Sample metadata almost always included a de-identified subject ID, COVID-19 status, age in years and sex. Points the paper makes about the study in general: Clinical and demographic metadata were provided uncurated, with the amount varying by source and participant.

Trimming removed 3 bases from V and 3 bases from J, leaving 14 bases between the germline ends. The cysteine opens and the phenylalanine closes a CDR3 of 15 amino acids. The DNA shown is the 45-base CDR3, in frame from base 1. In the germline V gene (reference sequence), CDR1 corresponds to LNHDA and CDR2 to SQIVND. Collaborating institutions collected whole blood in K2EDTA tubes following their own protocols. For TCRbeta analysis, collaborator samples were shipped as frozen whole blood, as isolated PBMCs, or as DNA extracted from either sample type. Recombination joined TRBV19 with TRBJ1-2, with a tentative D gene TRBD1 over 5 matching bases. What was sequenced was peripheral blood. The sequence derives from a woman older than 75 with active or convalescent COVID-19. In nucleotide form, the sequence is TGTGCCAGTAGTATCCGAGACAGACATTACTATGGCTACACCTTC. Its translation reads: CASSIRDRHYYGYTF.